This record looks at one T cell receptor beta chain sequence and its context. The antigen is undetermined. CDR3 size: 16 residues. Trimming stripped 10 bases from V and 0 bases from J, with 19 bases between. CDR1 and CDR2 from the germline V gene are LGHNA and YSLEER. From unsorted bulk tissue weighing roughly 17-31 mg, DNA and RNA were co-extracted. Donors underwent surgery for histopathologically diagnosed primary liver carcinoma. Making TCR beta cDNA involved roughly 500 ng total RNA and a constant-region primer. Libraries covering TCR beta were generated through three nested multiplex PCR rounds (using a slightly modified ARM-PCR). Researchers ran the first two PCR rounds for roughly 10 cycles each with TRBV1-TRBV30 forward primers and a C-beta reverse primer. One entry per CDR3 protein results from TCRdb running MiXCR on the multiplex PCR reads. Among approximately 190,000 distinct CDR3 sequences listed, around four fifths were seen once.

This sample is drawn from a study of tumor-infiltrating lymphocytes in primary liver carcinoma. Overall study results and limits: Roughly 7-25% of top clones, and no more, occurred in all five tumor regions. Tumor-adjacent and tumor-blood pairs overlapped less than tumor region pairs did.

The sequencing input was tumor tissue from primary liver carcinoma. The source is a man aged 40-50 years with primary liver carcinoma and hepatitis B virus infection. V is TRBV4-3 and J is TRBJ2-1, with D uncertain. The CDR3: CATSQDRTGSYNEQFF. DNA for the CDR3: TGCGCCACGAGCCAAGATCGGACGGGCTCCTACAATGAGCAGTTCTTC.